This is a list of T cell receptor beta chains from one sample in a study of T-cell memory formation after mild COVID-19. Via MiXCR, TCRdb re-called the 5' RACE reads, giving one row per CDR3 protein. The sample has 200,000 or so distinct CDR3 sequences, about a sixth seen once. The sequencing input was PBMCs or a T cell subset sorted from them (not recorded which). The receptors stem from an adult woman who had mild COVID-19 (a few samples of this study predate the infection). Cell type and time point are not known. Each CDR3 is given with its conserved first and last residue. The D gene is left open where the match is weak. Part of the rows lack a size; the others show once, few, many or a class for expanded clones.

d_call	v_call	j_call	clone_size	cdr3_nt	cdr3_aa
.	TRBV14	TRBJ1-1	few	TGTGCCAGCAGCCAGACAACGTGGACTGAAGCTTTCTTT	CASSQTTWTEAFF
.	TRBV27	TRBJ2-1	few	TGTGCCAGCACAGAGAACAATGAGCAGTTCTTC	CASTENNEQFF
TRBD1	TRBV7-6	TRBJ2-7	many	TGTGCCAGCAGCCCCGGGACAGGGCGAGCCTACGAGCAGTACTTC	CASSPGTGRAYEQYF
TRBD2	TRBV5-1	TRBJ2-7	.	TGCGCCAGCAGCCCGAGTAGCGGGAGGGCCAGGTACGAGCAGTACTTC	CASSPSSGRARYEQYF
TRBD1	TRBV5-1	TRBJ1-5	many	TGCGCCAGCAGCTCCGACAGGGGCCATCAGCCCCAGCATTTT	CASSSDRGHQPQHF
TRBD2	TRBV27	TRBJ2-1	few	TGTGCCAGCAGTGGGACTAGCGGGGGTCACAATGAGCAGTTCTTC	CASSGTSGGHNEQFF
TRBD2	TRBV27	TRBJ2-7	few	TGTGCCAGCAGTTTATTGGGGCATTGGGGGGTAGCGGGAGCGACCTACGAGCAGTACTTC	CASSLLGHWGVAGATYEQYF
TRBD2	TRBV7-8	TRBJ2-7	many	TGTGCCAGCAGCCTAGCGGGGGGCTCCACCTACGAGCAGTACTTC	CASSLAGGSTYEQYF
.	TRBV27	TRBJ2-7	few	TGTGCCAGCAGTTTATCCCGAACACGAAGCTCCTACGAGCAGTACTTC	CASSLSRTRSSYEQYF
TRBD1	TRBV24-1	TRBJ2-1	many	TGTGCCACCAGTGAGCCAGGGGGAGCAAATGAGCAGTTCTTC	CATSEPGGANEQFF
.	TRBV9	TRBJ2-5	few	TGTGCCAGCAGCGTAGAGGCAGGGCAAGAGACCCAGTACTTC	CASSVEAGQETQYF
.	TRBV20-1	TRBJ2-7	few	TGCAGTGTCAGTCCTCGGACGTACGATCTCCGCGAGCAGTACTTC	CSVSPRTYDLREQYF
.	TRBV7-2	TRBJ2-1	.	TGTGCCAGCAGCTTAGATTTCCCTCGTAGGAATGAGCAGTTCTTC	CASSLDFPRRNEQFF
.	TRBV3-1	TRBJ1-3	once	TGTGCCAGCAGCCGCTTTACGGGACGTCTCTCTGGAAACACCATATATTTT	CASSRFTGRLSGNTIYF
.	TRBV29-1	TRBJ1-1	few	TGCAGCGTTGAAGGACACCCGAACACTGAAGCTTTCTTT	CSVEGHPNTEAFF
.	TRBV5-1	TRBJ2-5	few	TGCGCCAGCAGCTTGGAGTCCAATACAGAGACCCAGTACTTC	CASSLESNTETQYF
.	TRBV7-3	TRBJ2-1	.	TGTGCCAGCAGCTTAAACCCCCCGGGGGTGGGAAGTGAGCAGTTCTTC	CASSLNPPGVGSEQFF
TRBD2	TRBV7-2	TRBJ2-1	few	TGTGCCAGCAGCTTTCGGCGGGGGTCTTACAATGAGCAGTTCTTC	CASSFRRGSYNEQFF
TRBD1	TRBV5-1	TRBJ2-1	few	TGCGCCAGCAGCTTGGTACAGGGGAGCTACAATGAGCAGTTCTTC	CASSLVQGSYNEQFF
TRBD2	TRBV30	TRBJ2-3	few	TGTGCCTGGAGTGTATCCGGGGGGGGCACAGATACGCAGTATTTT	CAWSVSGGGTDTQYF
TRBD1	TRBV7-9	TRBJ2-7	many	TGTGCCAGCGTCCCAGGGGGAACCTACGAGCAGTACTTC	CASVPGGTYEQYF
.	TRBV6-1	TRBJ1-5	many	TGTGCCAGCAGTGAACCTCGGCTCCGTAGCAATCAGCCCCAGCATTTT	CASSEPRLRSNQPQHF